This T cell receptor beta chain was retrieved from a study of OX40 agonist ivuxolimab in advanced cancers. Study-wide results and caveats: Compared with CD4+, CD8+ T cells on average had more expanded clones.

The CDR3 runs to 12 residues. The germline V gene has CDR1 LNHDA and CDR2 SQIVND (reference sequence). The V gene lost 3 bases and the J gene lost 6 bases, with 6 bases spanning the gap. Produced via immunoSEQ multiplex PCR; TCRdb's table is partial and in-frame only. This sample has 60,000 to 80,000 clones; 81% occur once, and the top ten carry around 5%. Remarks on this clone: The antigen remains undetermined.

The genes are TRBV19 and TRBJ1-5, with no clear D. This TCR derives from an adult with an advanced solid tumor such as melanoma, head and neck, liver or kidney cancer. This specimen consisted of CD4+ or CD8+ T cells sorted from blood, obtained in a trial of the OX40 agonist ivuxolimab. This CDR3 reads CASSILGQPQHF. CDR3 sequence (DNA): TGTGCCAGTAGTATCCTGGGTCAGCCCCAGCATTTT.